A single sample gave rise to the 21 T cell receptor beta chains below, sequenced in a study of blood T cell repertoires in COVID-19. Sequenced by immunoSEQ multiplex PCR; TCRdb stores in-frame clones only, minus some. The sample includes about 370,000 clones, 90% to 95% of them seen just once. What was sequenced was PBMCs or T cells enriched from blood (not recorded which). These receptor sequences come from a woman between 40 and 50 years old who had been exposed to COVID-19.

Comments on this clone: Other DNA sequences in the same sample also yield this CDR3. CDR3 nucleotide sequence: TGTGCCAGCAGCTTAGGACTAGCAGGAACCTACGAGCAGTACTTC. Residues: CASSLGLAGTYEQYF. V and J are TRBV13 and TRBJ2-7; TRBD2 is a possible D gene (6 bases). This CDR3 has 15 amino acids. Trimming stripped 0 bases from V and 2 bases from J, with 11 bases between. Germline V lookup: CDR1 PRHDT, CDR2 FYEKMQ (reference sequence).

This sequence joins TRBV5-6 and TRBJ2-7; TRBD2 matches 8 bases. Germline loops: CDR1 SGHDT, CDR2 YYEEEE. This CDR3 contains 15 residues. Germline trimming cut 0 bases from V and 3 bases from J; bases unmatched to any gene: 5. CDR3 residues: CASSLVRLASYEQYF. CDR3 bases: TGTGCCAGCAGCTTGGTTCGACTAGCGAGCTACGAGCAGTACTTC.

This chain links TRBV12-3 or TRBV12-4 with TRBJ1-1, with D uncertain. The ends were cut back, 0 bases at V and 11 bases at J, with 10 bases in the middle. The CDR3 consists of 12 residues. The CDR3 nucleotides read TGTGCCAGCAGTTTAGCGCCAGGTCTGGCTTTCTTT. It yields the protein CASSLAPGLAFF.

The chain employs TRBV25-1 and TRBJ1-4; 7 nucleotides agree with TRBD1. Per germline, CDR1 MGHDK and CDR2 SYGVNS. V shed 4 bases, J shed 14 bases, and the junction held 7 bases outside the gene matches. The CDR3 runs to 12 residues. The CDR3: CASSGYRGKLFF. As DNA, the CDR3 is TGTGCCAGCAGTGGCTACAGGGGTAAGCTGTTTTTT.

This chain joins TRBV9 and TRBJ2-7; 9 nucleotides align to TRBD1. V was clipped by 0 bases and J by 6 bases; unmatched bases: 7. CDR3 length: 15 amino acids. Germline values: CDR1 SGDLS, CDR2 YYNGEE. The CDR3: CASSVDWGQGSEQYF. CDR3 coding DNA: TGTGCCAGCAGCGTAGATTGGGGACAGGGTTCCGAGCAGTACTTC.

The chain has TRBV4-3 and TRBJ2-7; 8 positions agree with TRBD2. The ends lost 4 bases at V and 4 bases at J; junction bases unmatched: 9. This CDR3 comprises 15 residues. CDR1 and CDR2 (germline): LGHNA, YSLEER. The DNA of the CDR3 is TGCGCCAGCAGCCCGGCCGGCGGGGGGCTGTACGAGCAGTACTTC. Translating it yields CASSPAGGGLYEQYF.

The V and J genes are TRBV2 and TRBJ1-2; maybe TRBD1 (6 bases). Germline CDR1 SNHLY, CDR2 FYNNEI. This CDR3 has 12 residues. Trimming shortened V by 8 bases and J by 8 bases, and 15 bases separated the two germline ends. Here the CDR3 DNA reads TGTGCCAGCTCGTCAAGGGGGTCCGGCTACACCTTC. Protein sequence: CASSSRGSGYTF.

The chain joins TRBV13 to TRBJ1-2; no firm D call. The length of the CDR3 is 14 residues. CDR1 PRHDT and CDR2 FYEKMQ come from the germline V gene (reference sequence). V lost 6 bases and J lost 4, with 15 bases in between. The chain's CDR3 is CASSNYLVRYGYTF. DNA for the CDR3: TGTGCCAGCAGTAACTACTTGGTCCGCTATGGCTACACCTTC.

In its sample, this clone was seen once. This chain uses TRBV7-2 with TRBJ2-3; the match to TRBD2 covers 7 bases. The CDR3 has 13 amino acids. The germline V gene encodes CDR1 SGHTA and CDR2 FQGNSA. With 5 bases clipped from V and 5 bases from J, the junction kept 4 bases outside the gene matches. Here the CDR3 DNA reads TGTGCCAGCAGCGTTTTAGCGGGAGATACGCAGTATTTT. Translated: CASSVLAGDTQYF.

The gene calls are TRBV5-1 and TRBJ1-2, with D possibly TRBD1 on 5 matching bases. Trimming stripped 0 bases from V and 4 bases from J, with 19 bases between. Germline CDR1 and CDR2: SGHRS and YFSETQ. The CDR3 loop spans 17 amino acids. The CDR3 DNA is TGCGCCAGCAGCTTGGCGGGGGGGATGGCGATTTCCTATGGCTACACCTTC. This translates into CASSLAGGMAISYGYTF.

The genes are TRBV7-2 and TRBJ1-1, with 9 bases that match TRBD1. Germline CDR1 SGHTA, CDR2 FQGNSA. CDR3 size: 16 residues. The ends lost 3 bases at V and 5 bases at J; junction bases unmatched: 10. The CDR3 loop reads CASSFLGTGLGTEAFF. The CDR3 nucleotides read TGTGCCAGCAGCTTCCTCGGGACAGGGCTAGGGACTGAAGCTTTCTTT.

This clone was detected only once. The chain joins TRBV11-3 to TRBJ2-7; 10 bases are shared with TRBD1. V shed 1 base and J 6 bases; nucleotides not matched to a gene: 6. The germline CDR1 and CDR2 sequences are SGHNT and YENEEA. The CDR3 is made up of 15 amino acids. CDR3 in DNA: TGTGCCAGCAGCTTAGTGAGAGACAGGGGGCCCGAGCAGTACTTC. Amino acid sequence: CASSLVRDRGPEQYF.

The gene calls are TRBV30 and TRBJ1-2; a weak D match, TRBD1 (5 bases). Trimming stripped 8 bases from V and 5 bases from J, with 9 bases between. The CDR3 spans 10 residues. Germline V gives CDR1 GTSNPN, CDR2 SVGIG (reference sequence). DNA of the CDR3: TGTGCCCGGGACGGGTATGGCTACACCTTC. It codes for CARDGYGYTF. The whole variable domain, filled in from reference TRBV30 and TRBJ1-2, reads SQTIHQWPATLVQPVGSPLSLECTVEGTSNPNLYWYRQAAGRGLQLLFYSVGIGQISSEVPQNLSASRPQDRQFILSSKKLLLSDSGFYLCARDGYGYTFGSGTRLTVV.

The chain couples TRBV5-5 to TRBJ2-7; no definite D call. This CDR3 has 13 residues. Germline lookup yields CDR1 SGHKS and CDR2 YYEKEE (reference sequence). Deletions cut 2 bases from V and 3 bases from J, with 9 bases between. The CDR3 reads CASSFGQIYEQYF. For the CDR3, the DNA is TGTGCCAGCAGCTTTGGGCAGATCTACGAGCAGTACTTC.

The chain combines TRBV10-1 with TRBJ2-7; the match to TRBD2 covers 7 bases. Losses at the gene ends were 6 bases for V and 3 bases for J; bases not matched to a gene: 11. Germline V CDR1 and CDR2: WNHNN, SYGVQD (reference sequence). The CDR3 loop spans 15 amino acids. The CDR3 is CASRAGLPGDYEQYF. The DNA for the CDR3 is TGCGCCAGCAGAGCGGGACTCCCGGGGGACTACGAGCAGTACTTC.

J is TRBJ2-3 and V is TRBV9; D remains ambiguous. CDR3 length: 16 amino acids. CDR1 is SGDLS, CDR2 YYNGEE, per germline. The ends were cut back, 0 bases at V and 4 bases at J, with 15 bases in the middle. Written as DNA, the CDR3 is TGTGCCAGCAGCGTAGCGCCTAGTGGTCCTCCAGATACGCAGTATTTT. It is translated as CASSVAPSGPPDTQYF.

The chain combines TRBV5-8 with TRBJ2-1; 8 bases map to TRBD1. Germline loops: CDR1 SGHTS, CDR2 YDEGEE. This CDR3 is built from 16 residues. The V segment lost 4 bases and the J segment 9 bases; nucleotides outside the gene matches: 15. The CDR3: CASSNGQGFSMGEQFF. CDR3 nucleotide sequence: TGTGCCAGCAGCAATGGACAGGGTTTCTCAATGGGTGAGCAGTTCTTC. The entire variable domain, with the rest obtained from reference TRBV5-8 and TRBJ2-1, is as follows: EAGVTQSPTHLIKTRGQQATLRCSPISGHTSVYWYQQALGLGLQFLLWYDEGEERNRGNFPPRFSGRQFPNYSSELNVNALELEDSALYLCASSNGQGFSMGEQFFGPGTRLTVL.

The rearrangement uses TRBV7-8 and TRBJ1-4; D gene unclear. CDR1 is SGHVS and CDR2 is FQNEAQ in the germline V gene. The CDR3 sequence is 14 residues long. V was clipped by 5 bases and J by 8 bases, with 15 bases between them. CDR3 loop: CASSLATLGEKLFF. The CDR3 nucleotides read TGTGCCAGCAGCCTTGCTACTCTCGGGGAAAAACTGTTTTTT. The variable domain in full, completed from reference TRBV7-8 and TRBJ1-4, reads GAGVSQSPRYKVAKRGQDVALRCDPISGHVSLFWYQQALGQGPEFLTYFQNEAQLDKSGLPSDRFFAERPEGSVSTLKIQRTQQEDSAVYLCASSLATLGEKLFFGSGTQLSVL.

This clone has just a few counts. The chain links TRBV6-5 to TRBJ2-1; tentatively, D is TRBD2 (6 bases). Per germline, CDR1 MNHEY and CDR2 SVGAGI. Trimming cost V 0 bases and J 8 bases, with 17 bases left between them. The CDR3 totals 16 residues. CDR3 protein: CASSYSVRERRDEQFF. CDR3 bases: TGTGCCAGCAGTTACTCAGTACGGGAGAGGCGGGATGAGCAGTTCTTC.

The chain has TRBV9 and TRBJ1-2; 8 bases agree with TRBD1. J gave up 8 bases and V 0 bases, and 15 bases lay outside the gene matches. CDR1 SGDLS and CDR2 YYNGEE come from the germline V gene. The CDR3 has 17 residues. CDR3 nucleotides: TGTGCCAGCAGCGTAGGTTTAACGGCAGGGGGCCTTCAGGGCTACACCTTC. Translating it yields CASSVGLTAGGLQGYTF.

The chain uses TRBV6-5 and TRBJ2-7; 8 bases line up with TRBD1. The trim removed 1 base at V and 5 bases at J, leaving 1 base unmatched. Germline CDR1 reads MNHEY; CDR2 reads SVGAGI. The CDR3 is 13 residues long. The CDR3 nucleotides are TGTGCCAGCAGTTACTTCAGGGGGCACGAGCAGTACTTC. Residues: CASSYFRGHEQYF.